This entry lists 7 T cell receptor beta chains sequenced from one sample in a study of blood T cells in healthy people across ages (dated by TCRdb to about 2015). The protocol used for the library was 5' RACE. For sequencing, an Illumina HiSeq 2500 was employed. The second PCR ran for roughly 6 to 11 cycles and used a J-beta primer mix along with a sample-barcoded 5' primer. The public reads were reanalyzed by TCRdb: fastp trimming at Q25, MiXCR alignment, in-frame beta chains only. Identical CDR3 protein sequences are pooled into one entry, listed with their most common genes and DNA. Within this sample are 650,000 to 950,000 distinct CDR3 sequences, with roughly 44% of them counted one time only. Of the sample, about a fifth is held by the ten largest clones. Sequencing input: blood. Receptors originate from a man aged 55 to 69 in good health.

The chain couples TRBV20-1 to TRBJ2-7; 7 nucleotides align to TRBD1. The CDR3 spans 15 residues. V lost 3 bases, J lost 4 bases, and 12 bases stayed unmatched. The germline V gene encodes CDR1 DFQATT and CDR2 SNEGSKA (reference sequence). CDR3 nucleotides: TGCAGTGCTAGCCCATTCACGGGACAGCCGTACGAGCAGTACTTC. Translation: CSASPFTGQPYEQYF.

This clonotype was seen a single time. For the CDR3, the DNA is TGTGCCACCAGTGATTTCTCGAACAATGAGCAGTTCTTC. It specifies CATSDFSNNEQFF. V is TRBV24-1 and J is TRBJ2-1; no definite D call. Germline values: CDR1 KGHDR, CDR2 SFDVKD. Trimming removed 1 base from V and 5 bases from J, with 5 bases in between. This CDR3 region has 13 residues.

This chain joins TRBV20-1 and TRBJ1-6, with D perhaps matching TRBD1 (5 bases). Looked up from germline, CDR1 is DFQATT and CDR2 is SNEGSKA (reference sequence). V gave up 4 bases and J gave up 7 bases, with 11 bases separating them. The CDR3 is 13 residues long. The DNA of the CDR3 is TGCAGTGCTAATATACAGGCCAATTCACCCCTCCACTTT. Protein sequence: CSANIQANSPLHF.

This clonotype was detected only a few times. The V gene is TRBV20-1, the J gene TRBJ2-3, with 13 bases aligning to TRBD2. Trimming cost V 2 bases and J 2 bases; bases outside gene matches: 7. The germline V gene has CDR1 DFQATT and CDR2 SNEGSKA (reference sequence). This CDR3 region has 17 residues. CDR3 amino acids: CSARRGLAGFTTDTQYF. The CDR3 bases are TGCAGTGCTAGACGGGGACTAGCGGGGTTTACCACAGATACGCAGTATTTT.

V and J are TRBV12-3 or TRBV12-4 and TRBJ1-1; 10 bases agree with TRBD1. The CDR3 consists of 15 residues. The V gene end was trimmed by 6 bases and the J gene end by 4 bases; junction bases not matched to a gene: 8. The CDR3: CASSPTGGATTEAFF. The CDR3 bases are TGTGCCAGCAGCCCGACAGGGGGCGCGACCACTGAAGCTTTCTTT.

This clonotype was seen only a few times. The chain employs TRBV6-1 and TRBJ1-6; D not certain. Deletions cut 6 bases from V and 0 bases from J, with 9 bases between. CDR1 is MNHNS and CDR2 is SASEGT in the germline V gene. This CDR3 comprises 15 residues. The CDR3 region is CASRDDNSYNSPLHF. For the CDR3, the DNA is TGTGCCAGCAGGGACGACAACTCCTATAATTCACCCCTCCACTTT.

This clonotype has only a few counts. The chain uses TRBV20-1 and TRBJ2-3; TRBD1 is a possible D gene (5 bases). The germline V gene has CDR1 DFQATT and CDR2 SNEGSKA (reference sequence). This CDR3 is built from 12 residues. Between the trimmed V and J ends, which lost 4 bases and 2 bases, there was a span of 7 bases. This CDR3 is CSAKGSTDTQYF. The CDR3 nucleotides read TGCAGTGCTAAGGGGTCCACAGATACGCAGTATTTT.